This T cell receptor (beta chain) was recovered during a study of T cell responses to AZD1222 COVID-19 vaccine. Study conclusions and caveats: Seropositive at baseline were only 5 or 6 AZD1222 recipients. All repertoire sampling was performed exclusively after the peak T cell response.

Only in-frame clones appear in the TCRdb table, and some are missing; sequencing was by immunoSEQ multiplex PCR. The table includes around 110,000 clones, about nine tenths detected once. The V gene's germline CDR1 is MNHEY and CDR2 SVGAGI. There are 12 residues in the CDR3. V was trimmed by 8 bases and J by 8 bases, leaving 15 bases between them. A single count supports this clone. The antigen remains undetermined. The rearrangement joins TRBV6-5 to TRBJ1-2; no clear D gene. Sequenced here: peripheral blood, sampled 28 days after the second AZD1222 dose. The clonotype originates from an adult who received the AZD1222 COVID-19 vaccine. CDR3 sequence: CASERVLEGYTF. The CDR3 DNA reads TGTGCCAGCGAGAGGGTTCTTGAAGGCTACACCTTC.